The next 18 T cell receptor beta chains were all read from a single sample in a study of cytomegalovirus exposure and HLA in healthy donors. The PCR had 60 Vbeta and 13 Jbeta primers. Repertoires were generated with immunoSEQ multiplex PCR, while TCRdb's copy carries only in-frame clones and drops some. The top ten clones hold roughly 13% of a sample with about 160,000 clones, roughly 76% of them seen once. Sequenced material: PBMCs. The receptors originated from a woman in her forties or fifties in good health and CMV-seronegative.

The V call is TRBV4-3, the J call TRBJ1-1; 11 bases map to TRBD1. Germline lookup yields CDR1 LGHNA and CDR2 YSLEER. This CDR3 contains 14 residues. The trim removed 1 base at V and 10 bases at J, leaving 5 bases unmatched. This chain's CDR3 is CASSQGGQGGLAFF. The CDR3 bases are TGCGCCAGCAGCCAAGGGGGACAGGGGGGTTTAGCTTTCTTT.

The chain joins TRBV11-3 to TRBJ2-1; no clear D. V lost 1 base and J lost 5, with 3 bases in between. The germline V gene has CDR1 SGHNT and CDR2 YENEEA. The CDR3 sequence is 12 residues long. As DNA, the CDR3 is TGTGCCAGCAGCTTAGCTAACAATGAGCAGTTCTTC. Translated, it gives CASSLANNEQFF.

The chain employs TRBV19 and TRBJ2-2; 8 bases are shared with TRBD1. CDR1 is LNHDA and CDR2 is SQIVND in the germline V gene (reference sequence). The CDR3 consists of 18 residues. V shed 8 bases, J shed 4 bases, and the junction held 18 bases outside the gene matches. Here the CDR3 reads CASRGQGAPGIFTGELFF. CDR3 bases: TGTGCCAGTCGAGGGCAGGGGGCGCCCGGGATATTCACCGGGGAGCTGTTTTTT.

CDR3 DNA: TGTGCCAGCAGCGGGCAGGGTCGACTAGAAGAGACCCAGTACTTC. Residues: CASSGQGRLEETQYF. J is TRBJ2-5 and V is TRBV9; TRBD2 is a possible D gene (6 bases). V was shortened by 3 bases and J by 3 bases, with 15 bases between the two germline ends. The CDR3 runs to 15 residues. Germline V lookup: CDR1 SGDLS, CDR2 YYNGEE.

The genes are TRBV2 and TRBJ2-5, with a weak D call TRBD1 (6 bases). The closer fit of TRBJ2-7 to the DNA end suggests the J call may be wrong. This CDR3 region has 13 residues. The germline V gene has CDR1 SNHLY and CDR2 FYNNEI. CDR3 sequence reads: CATATGESYEQYF. CDR3 DNA sequence: TGTGCCACCGCGACAGGCGAATCCTACGAGCAGTACTTC.

This clone was seen a handful of times. This chain connects TRBV4-1 to TRBJ2-1, with 8 bases matching TRBD1. The J segment lost 6 bases and the V segment lost 3 bases, leaving 22 bases of the junction unmatched. There are 20 residues in the CDR3. Germline lookup yields CDR1 MGHRA and CDR2 YSYEKL. This CDR3 is CASSHPLTAFRTGTLNEQFF. The CDR3 DNA reads TGCGCCAGCAGCCACCCACTCACTGCCTTCAGGACAGGGACGCTCAATGAGCAGTTCTTC.

The chain combines TRBV7-2 with TRBJ2-5; TRBD1 might be the D (6 bases). V was shortened by 5 bases and J by 5 bases, with 15 bases between the two germline ends. Germline CDR1 and CDR2: SGHTA and FQGNSA. This CDR3 spans 14 amino acids. The CDR3 nucleotides read TGTGCCAGCAGCCCGAATCAGGGGTTCGAGACCCAGTACTTC. Translation gives CASSPNQGFETQYF.

This clone was found a few times. The chain combines TRBV5-1 with TRBJ2-7, with D perhaps TRBD1 (6 bases). CDR3 length: 15 amino acids. V dropped 0 bases and J dropped 2 bases, with 12 bases sitting between them. Germline V gene sequence: CDR1 SGHRS, CDR2 YFSETQ. The CDR3 is CASSLEWDTTYEQYF. The CDR3 DNA follows: TGCGCCAGCAGCTTGGAATGGGACACGACCTACGAGCAGTACTTC.

The chain combines TRBV19 with TRBJ1-5; 7 bases line up with TRBD1. The germline CDR1 and CDR2 sequences are LNHDA and SQIVND (reference sequence). The CDR3 covers 12 residues. The ends lost 8 bases at V and 9 bases at J; junction bases unmatched: 7. In DNA form, the CDR3 reads TGTGCCAGTCGGGACAGCGAAGGGCCCCAGCATTTT. Residues: CASRDSEGPQHF.

The V call is TRBV19, the J call TRBJ1-4; tentatively, D is TRBD1 (6 bases). V shed 10 bases and J shed 5 bases, with 14 bases lying between them. CDR1 is LNHDA, CDR2 SQIVND, per germline (reference sequence). The CDR3 is made up of 13 amino acids. CDR3 DNA: TGTGCCACTAACAGGGCTTGGAATGAAAAACTGTTTTTT. This translates into CATNRAWNEKLFF.

The chain recombines TRBV7-2 with TRBJ2-5, with 10 bases identical to TRBD2. J was trimmed by 3 bases and V by 3 bases; bases with no gene match: 7. CDR1 is SGHTA and CDR2 is FQGNSA in the germline V gene. This CDR3 has 16 residues. For the CDR3, the DNA is TGTGCCAGCAGCTTGTCTAGCGGGAGAGTAAAAGAGACCCAGTACTTC. Protein product: CASSLSSGRVKETQYF.

The J gene is TRBJ2-1, the V gene TRBV7-2, with 7 bases matching TRBD2. V trimming: 6 bases; J trimming: 1 base; junction bases outside the gene matches: 9. Germline V gene lookup returns CDR1 SGHTA and CDR2 FQGNSA. CDR3 length equals 16 residues. This chain's CDR3 is CASSLARGDSYNEQFF. CDR3 nucleotides: TGTGCCAGCAGTCTCGCCCGGGGGGATTCCTACAATGAGCAGTTCTTC.

The chain links TRBV25-1 to TRBJ2-1; TRBD1 agrees at 10 bases. This CDR3 region has 15 residues. Trimming cost V 3 bases and J 8 bases; bases outside gene matches: 7. CDR1 and CDR2 from the germline V gene are MGHDK and SYGVNS. CDR3 DNA: TGTGCCAGCAGTGAGACAGGGGGCGGCCACCATGAGCAGTTCTTC. Translated: CASSETGGGHHEQFF.

V is TRBV5-1 and J is TRBJ2-5; TRBD2 agrees at 8 bases. The CDR3 is made up of 16 amino acids. Germline CDR1 SGHRS, CDR2 YFSETQ. The J segment lost 4 bases and the V segment lost 0 bases, leaving 8 bases of the junction unmatched. CDR3 coding DNA: TGCGCCAGCAGCTTGGCGGGCAGGGCGGGAGGAGAGACCCAGTACTTC. Amino acids: CASSLAGRAGGETQYF. The full variable domain, its missing parts supplied by reference TRBV5-1 and TRBJ2-5, is KAGVTQTPRYLIKTRGQQVTLSCSPISGHRSVSWYQQTPGQGLQFLFEYFSETQRNKGNFPGRFSGRQFSNSRSEMNVSTLELGDSALYLCASSLAGRAGGETQYFGPGTRLLVL.

This clone has just one count. The chain couples TRBV27 to TRBJ1-1; D is unclear. The V end was cut by 3 bases, the J end by 4 bases, with 15 bases between. CDR1 MNHEY and CDR2 SMNVEV come from the germline V gene (reference sequence). CDR3 length equals 15 residues. CDR3: CASSLELGGGTEAFF. The CDR3 coding sequence is TGTGCCAGCAGTTTGGAGTTGGGCGGAGGCACTGAAGCTTTCTTT.

The chain combines TRBV4-3 with TRBJ2-5; 9 nucleotides align to TRBD1. The germline gives CDR1 LGHNA, CDR2 YSLEER. CDR3 length equals 14 residues. With 4 bases clipped from V and 4 bases from J, the junction kept 4 bases outside the gene matches. CDR3 nucleotide sequence: TGCGCCAGCAGCCCGGACAGGGGAGGAGAGACCCAGTACTTC. Encoded protein: CASSPDRGGETQYF.

The V and J genes are TRBV5-6 and TRBJ2-1; tentative D call: TRBD2 (5 bases). The V gene's germline CDR1 is SGHDT and CDR2 YYEEEE. V gave up 0 bases and J gave up 0 bases, with 10 bases separating them. The CDR3 has 16 amino acids. CDR3 residues: CASSLVGRSSYNEQFF. CDR3 bases: TGTGCCAGCAGCTTGGTGGGGAGAAGCTCCTACAATGAGCAGTTCTTC.

In its sample, this clone was seen a few times. V gene TRBV4-1 combines with J gene TRBJ2-5; TRBD2 might be the D (6 bases). Germline lookup yields CDR1 MGHRA and CDR2 YSYEKL. The CDR3 runs 14 residues. Trimming pared 0 bases from V and 4 bases from J, leaving 9 bases between. The CDR3 coding sequence is TGCGCCAGCAGCCAAGATGGTAGCGGAGAGACCCAGTACTTC. This gives the protein CASSQDGSGETQYF.